This TCR beta chain was sequenced in a study of T-cell memory formation after mild COVID-19. Study summary: The study found TCR clusters largely donor specific. Study-level findings and limits: Balance between CD4 and CD8 was seen in clones contracting day 15 to 85, and a CD4+ lean was seen in later expanders. That cross-reactive memory joined was suggested by some responding clones appearing in pre-infection memory.

Employing constant-segment primers, 5'RACE generated TCR alpha and TCR beta cDNA libraries bearing sample barcodes and UMIs. One entry per CDR3 protein results from TCRdb running MiXCR on the 5' RACE reads. This table has fewer than 550,000 distinct CDR3 sequences, 20% appearing once. This clonotype has more than one count but fewer than ten. Its antigen is not known. This CDR3 region has 13 residues. Trimming cost V 4 bases and J 5 bases, with 12 bases left between them. CDR1 is MNHEY, CDR2 SVGEGT, per germline. J is TRBJ2-7 and V is TRBV6-2 or TRBV6-3, with a possible D match to TRBD2 (6 bases). This receptor was taken from an adult woman who had mild COVID-19 (a few samples of this study predate the infection). Cell type and time point are not known. Sample: PBMCs or a T cell subset sorted from them (not recorded which). CDR3: CASSWVLAHEQYF. The CDR3 region has the DNA TGTGCCAGCAGTTGGGTCCTAGCGCACGAGCAGTACTTC.